This T cell receptor beta chain came from a study of T cells in Graves' hyperthyroidism and ophthalmopathy. Background on the study: Peripheral blood samples were taken at initial diagnosis, prior to any treatment. Regarding the study as a whole: Most clonotypes expanded in the thyroid (above 0.001) were also present in blood.

Clinical symptoms, serum thyroxine, TRAb, thyroid ultrasound and orbital computed tomography established diagnosis. Regions amplified from RNA transcripts were the TCR beta CDR3 regions. The TCR CDR3 first-round RT-PCR relied on the HTBI primer set. TCRdb analysed the multiplex PCR reads with MiXCR anew, one entry per CDR3 protein. The data show around 520,000 distinct CDR3 sequences, with roughly 24% seen just once and about 11% held by the top ten. About this clonotype itself: Its antigen is undetermined.

V lost 8 bases and J 1 base, leaving 8 bases between the germline ends. The CDR3 is 12 amino acids. From germline, CDR1 is MNHNS and CDR2 SASEGT. The chain couples TRBV6-1 to TRBJ1-2; D remains ambiguous. This TCR was sampled from a woman aged 25 to 39 with Graves' ophthalmopathy. Sequenced: blood. The CDR3 DNA follows: TGTGCCAGCTTACAGATTAACTATGGCTACACCTTC. Protein sequence: CASLQINYGYTF.